The rows below give T cell receptor beta chains drawn from one sample of a study of beta chain features in type 1 diabetes. Profiling relied on immunoSEQ multiplex PCR, and the TCRdb table lists in-frame clones only, not all of them. The sample records 120,000 to 150,000 clones, under 60% being singletons. The sequenced sample was Tregs from blood. Every receptor here comes from a man in his late teens or twenties in good health. Both conserved end residues are trimmed from each CDR3.

>TRBJ1-1|TRBV10-3
AISRQGGTEAF
>TRBJ2-1|TRBV6-5
ASSSNSRGEQF
>TRBJ2-2|TRBV4-1
ASSLGQGVSTGELF
>TRBJ2-7|TRBV6-6
ASSSGQGVTHEQY
>TRBJ2-3|TRBV29-1
SVEAGIRLNTQY
>TRBJ2-5|TRBV7-6
ASSQTVQETQY
>TRBJ2-3|TRBV30
AWSEGLADTQY
>TRBJ2-7|TRBV2
ASSDTYEQY
>TRBJ2-7|TRBV4-2
ASSQDRTSGSGSYEQY
>TRBJ2-5|TRBV29-1
SAAGGGETQY
>TRBJ2-7|TRBV6-5
ASSYRDRGHEQY
>TRBJ1-2|TRBV29-1
SVEGGQSHYGYT
>TRBJ2-1|TRBV14
ASRRTSGSRLGEQF
>TRBJ1-1|TRBV28
ASISTSGEAF
>TRBJ2-7|TRBV28
ASSFGGEPSYEQY
>TRBJ1-2|TRBV2
ASREDGYGYT
>TRBJ2-5|TRBV5-1
ASSQRQGQETQY
>TRBJ2-3|TRBV10-3
AISGAGGGNADTQY
>TRBJ2-7|TRBV5-1
ASSMGLAGPTVPYEQY
>NA|TRBV27
ASSQLRTIAYEQY
>TRBJ2-7|TRBV30
AWSVIGTQQGRLPYEQY
>TRBJ2-3|TRBV9
ASSVGGRLNTDTQY
>TRBJ2-7|TRBV2
ASTRTGGRSYEQY
>TRBJ2-2|TRBV28
ASSFSSSELF
>TRBJ2-6|TRBV27
ASSRLTGEGANVLT
>TRBJ1-1|TRBV11-2
ASSLVSGRPEAF
>TRBJ2-6|TRBV19
ASSSAWASAYSGANVLT
>TRBJ2-2|TRBV11-3
ASSFRDSPTGELF
>TRBJ1-4|TRBV15
ATSREQAGEKLF
>TRBJ1-6|TRBV4-3
ASSQESLNSPLH
>TRBJ2-6|TRBV10-3
AIRNGQGAPGANVLT
>TRBJ2-7|TRBV5-1
ASSSGTASYEQY
>TRBJ1-1|TRBV7-9
ASTPLDRMNTEAF
>TRBJ2-5|TRBV19
ASSMGYRGETQY
>TRBJ2-7|TRBV7-7
ASSLQAGGAYEQY
>TRBJ2-6|TRBV5-4
ASIRGPQGFGANVLT
>TRBJ2-7|TRBV14
ASRKNQGGEQY
>TRBJ1-6|TRBV5-1
ASSTMTGHNSPLH
>TRBJ2-3|TRBV9
ASSVADEETDTQY
>TRBJ2-2|TRBV27
ASSLSRGGRAAGELF
>TRBJ1-4|TRBV27
ASSFGTGEKLF
>TRBJ1-5|TRBV18
ASSTGVGQPQH
>TRBJ2-3|TRBV9
ASSVGLAGEGTQY
>TRBJ2-7|TRBV6-5
ASSYRGIPTYEQY
>TRBJ1-6|TRBV30
AWVLDRQNSPLH
>TRBJ2-1|TRBV4-1
ASTSDLFSYNEQF
>TRBJ2-7|TRBV7-2
ASSLAGRGQYEQY
>TRBJ2-3|TRBV6-4
ASSAEDTDTQY
>TRBJ1-2|TRBV7-9
ASSGDSNYGYT